These 24 T cell receptor beta chains originate from one sample sequenced in a study of blood T cell repertoires in COVID-19. This table comes from immunoSEQ multiplex PCR, and its TCRdb copy is limited to in-frame clones, with some not included. The sample has approximately 230,000 clones, roughly 80% seen once. The source material was peripheral blood. These receptors were taken from a woman aged 40 to 50 with active or convalescent COVID-19.

V usage is TRBV5-1 and J usage is TRBJ1-1, with D possibly TRBD1 on 5 matching bases. The CDR3 sequence is 14 residues long. V dropped 0 bases and J dropped 3 bases, with 9 bases sitting between them. Germline assignment: CDR1 SGHRS and CDR2 YFSETQ. DNA of the CDR3: TGCGCCAGCAGCTTGGCTGACAGTCACACTGAAGCTTTCTTT. Protein sequence: CASSLADSHTEAFF.

The chain uses TRBV3-1 (or the pseudogene TRBV3-2) and TRBJ2-2, with no clear D. This CDR3 contains 14 residues. Germline CDR1 and CDR2: LGHDT and YNNKEL (reference sequence). V was clipped by 2 bases and J by 1 base, with 5 bases between them. The CDR3 bases are TGTGCCAGCAGCCAATCACAGAACACCGGGGAGCTGTTTTTT. Protein sequence: CASSQSQNTGELFF.

The rearrangement joins TRBV7-8 to TRBJ1-2; D remains ambiguous. Germline lookup yields CDR1 SGHVS and CDR2 FQNEAQ. Between the trimmed V and J ends, which lost 4 bases and 3 bases, there was a span of 15 bases. The CDR3 totals 15 residues. CDR3 protein: CASSSVQRTDYGYTF. The CDR3 DNA reads as TGTGCCAGCAGCTCGGTTCAACGGACTGACTATGGCTACACCTTC. The whole variable domain, remainder taken from reference TRBV7-8 and TRBJ1-2, is GAGVSQSPRYKVAKRGQDVALRCDPISGHVSLFWYQQALGQGPEFLTYFQNEAQLDKSGLPSDRFFAERPEGSVSTLKIQRTQQEDSAVYLCASSSVQRTDYGYTFGSGTRLTVV.

V usage is TRBV30 and J usage is TRBJ1-3; 9 bases are a match to TRBD1. With 1 base clipped from V and 0 bases from J, the junction kept 16 bases outside the gene matches. The germline V gene has CDR1 GTSNPN and CDR2 SVGIG (reference sequence). CDR3 length: 20 residues. Here the CDR3 reads CAWSGDDRGSVMFSGNTIYF. The CDR3 nucleotides are TGTGCCTGGAGTGGCGATGACAGGGGGTCGGTGATGTTCTCTGGAAACACCATATATTTT.

The V gene is TRBV5-5, the J gene TRBJ2-7, with D tentatively TRBD1 (6 bases). Per the germline V gene, CDR1 is SGHKS and CDR2 is YYEKEE (reference sequence). Trimming took 5 bases from V and 2 from J, leaving 17 bases between them. The CDR3 spans 15 residues. DNA for the CDR3: TGTGCCAGCAGTCCCGGGACATTCGGTCCCTACGAGCAGTACTTC. Its protein product is CASSPGTFGPYEQYF.

A note on this clone: This CDR3 is also generated by other DNA sequences in the sample. The chain is built from TRBV7-9 and TRBJ1-4; 8 positions agree with TRBD1. The trim removed 1 base at V and 5 bases at J, leaving 3 bases unmatched. Germline values: CDR1 SEHNR, CDR2 FQNEAQ (reference sequence). The CDR3 extends over 15 amino acids. In DNA, the CDR3 is TGTGCCAGCAGCTTAGGTCAGGGGGCGAATGAAAAACTGTTTTTT. Translating gives CASSLGQGANEKLFF.

CDR3 DNA sequence: TGTGCCAGCAGCGCCCAGGGCAATGAGCAGTTCTTC. As protein: CASSAQGNEQFF. The genes are TRBV7-2 and TRBJ2-1; a possible D gene is TRBD1 (5 bases). V lost 5 bases and J 6 bases, leaving 8 bases between the germline ends. The CDR3 is 12 residues long. CDR1 is SGHTA, CDR2 FQGNSA, per germline.

The rearrangement joins TRBV2 to TRBJ1-2; TRBD1 matches 7 bases. From germline, CDR1 is SNHLY and CDR2 FYNNEI. V gave up 6 bases and J gave up 4 bases; unmatched junction bases: 8. The CDR3 extends over 14 amino acids. DNA of the CDR3: TGTGCCAGCAGCCCCAGGGGGTCTAGCTATGGCTACACCTTC. The encoded protein is CASSPRGSSYGYTF.

The chain uses TRBV19 and TRBJ1-1, with 7 bases matching TRBD1. This CDR3 comprises 14 residues. CDR1 and CDR2 (germline): LNHDA, SQIVND (reference sequence). V lost 1 base to trimming and J lost 7 bases; unmatched junction nucleotides: 6. CDR3 sequence reads: CASSIVAGGLEAFF. The CDR3 DNA is TGTGCCAGTAGTATAGTTGCAGGGGGGCTTGAAGCTTTCTTT.

The chain employs TRBV5-1 and TRBJ1-1; 9 bases are a match to TRBD1. The CDR3 extends over 17 amino acids. Losses at the gene ends were 4 bases for V and 0 bases for J; bases not matched to a gene: 10. From germline, CDR1 is SGHRS and CDR2 YFSETQ. The CDR3 DNA reads TGCGCCAGCAGCCGACCCGGGACAGGGTCGATGAACACTGAAGCTTTCTTT. Residues: CASSRPGTGSMNTEAFF. Full variable domain (outside the CDR3, taken from reference TRBV5-1 and TRBJ1-1): KAGVTQTPRYLIKTRGQQVTLSCSPISGHRSVSWYQQTPGQGLQFLFEYFSETQRNKGNFPGRFSGRQFSNSRSEMNVSTLELGDSALYLCASSRPGTGSMNTEAFFGQGTRLTVV.

The chain uses TRBV7-8 and TRBJ1-2, with D possibly being TRBD1 (5 bases). The V gene's germline CDR1 is SGHVS and CDR2 FQNEAQ. The CDR3 runs 13 residues. The V and J ends lost 3 bases and 2 bases respectively, with 7 bases between them. CDR3 in amino acids: CASSFPGNYGYTF. The DNA for the CDR3 is TGTGCCAGCAGCTTCCCAGGGAACTATGGCTACACCTTC.

This clone was counted only a few times. V and J are TRBV3-1 (or the pseudogene TRBV3-2) and TRBJ1-2; D not resolved. V gave up 3 bases and J gave up 8 bases, with 19 bases separating them. The length of the CDR3 is 15 residues. CDR1 is LGHDT, CDR2 YNNKEL, per germline (reference sequence). Here the CDR3 DNA reads TGTGCCAGCAGCCATCGAGGAGCCCCGAAAGGCGGCTACACCTTC. Translation gives CASSHRGAPKGGYTF.

The chain's CDR3 is CASSPGQRNNSPLHF. The CDR3 DNA reads as TGTGCCAGCTCACCCGGACAGAGAAATAATTCACCCCTCCACTTT. The genes are TRBV18 and TRBJ1-6, with D possibly TRBD1 on 6 matching bases. CDR3 size: 15 residues. Germline V gives CDR1 KGHSH, CDR2 LQKENI. The germline V and J ends were trimmed by 3 bases and 5 bases, with 11 bases remaining between them.

V gene TRBV28 combines with J gene TRBJ2-1; 8 positions agree with TRBD2. CDR3 length: 13 residues. Losses at the gene ends were 5 bases for V and 12 bases for J; bases not matched to a gene: 9. Germline V gene sequence: CDR1 MDHEN, CDR2 SYDVKM. The CDR3 DNA reads TGTGCCAGCAGTCTCAATGAGGCGGGGGGGCAGTTCTTC. As protein: CASSLNEAGGQFF.

The chain carries TRBV28 and TRBJ2-1; 8 bases map to TRBD1. V lost 3 bases to trimming and J lost 0 bases; unmatched junction nucleotides: 7. Germline V gene data show CDR1 as MDHEN and CDR2 as SYDVKM. There are 17 residues in the CDR3. The chain's CDR3 is CASSFQGARGSYNEQFF. The DNA of the CDR3 is TGTGCCAGCAGTTTTCAGGGGGCGCGGGGCTCCTACAATGAGCAGTTCTTC.

This chain connects TRBV28 to TRBJ2-7; D gene uncertain. V was cut by 6 bases and J by 2 bases, with 5 bases left in between. CDR1 is MDHEN and CDR2 is SYDVKM in the germline V gene. The CDR3 runs to 11 residues. The DNA for the CDR3 is TGTGCCAGCAGGCAGGCCTACGAGCAGTACGTC. Translating gives CASRQAYEQYV.

The chain combines TRBV5-1 with TRBJ1-1, with D possibly matching TRBD1 (5 bases). CDR3 length: 15 residues. Germline loops: CDR1 SGHRS, CDR2 YFSETQ. Trimming took off 0 bases at V and 0 bases at J, with 9 bases between the two ends. CDR3 in DNA: TGCGCCAGCAGCTTGGAGGAGGGGTTGAACACTGAAGCTTTCTTT. Protein product: CASSLEEGLNTEAFF. Full variable domain (missing parts from reference TRBV5-1 and TRBJ1-1): KAGVTQTPRYLIKTRGQQVTLSCSPISGHRSVSWYQQTPGQGLQFLFEYFSETQRNKGNFPGRFSGRQFSNSRSEMNVSTLELGDSALYLCASSLEEGLNTEAFFGQGTRLTVV.

J is TRBJ1-3 and V is TRBV9; possible D gene TRBD1, 5 bases. Trimming took off 1 base at V and 0 bases at J, with 8 bases between the two ends. The CDR3 has 15 residues. Per the germline V gene, CDR1 is SGDLS and CDR2 is YYNGEE. The CDR3 loop is CASSVRGNSGNTIYF. In DNA form, the CDR3 reads TGTGCCAGCAGCGTACGGGGGAACTCTGGAAACACCATATATTTT.

This chain connects TRBV4-2 to TRBJ2-2; D is undetermined. The CDR3 is made up of 13 amino acids. Trimming stripped 9 bases from V and 5 bases from J, with 13 bases between. CDR1 is LGHNA and CDR2 is YNFKEQ in the germline V gene. The CDR3 reads CASEAQRTGELFF. CDR3 nucleotides: TGTGCCAGTGAGGCCCAGAGAACCGGGGAGCTGTTTTTT.

This chain connects TRBV19 to TRBJ2-5, with a tentative D call TRBD1 (6 bases). The germline gives CDR1 LNHDA, CDR2 SQIVND (reference sequence). The CDR3 covers 13 residues. Trimming took 4 bases from V and 3 from J, leaving 9 bases between them. The CDR3 reads CASSNNREETQYF. The CDR3 DNA sequence: TGTGCCAGTAGTAACAACAGGGAAGAGACCCAGTACTTC.

V usage is TRBV9 and J usage is TRBJ2-1, with TRBD2 as a possible D gene (6 bases). Germline CDR1 and CDR2: SGDLS and YYNGEE. V was pared by 3 bases and J by 4 bases, with 14 bases between. The CDR3 sequence is 15 residues long. Here the CDR3 reads CASSGRGNSYNEQFF. The CDR3 nucleotides are TGTGCCAGCAGCGGGCGGGGAAACTCGTACAATGAGCAGTTCTTC.

The gene calls are TRBV5-1 and TRBJ1-2; TRBD1 matches 7 bases. The CDR3 has 13 amino acids. Germline CDR1 and CDR2: SGHRS and YFSETQ. Losses at the gene ends were 0 bases for V and 7 bases for J; bases not matched to a gene: 3. The CDR3 protein is CASSLDRGAGYTF. In nucleotides, the CDR3 is TGCGCCAGCAGCTTGGACAGGGGAGCTGGCTACACCTTC. Based on the CDR3 plus reference TRBV5-1 and TRBJ1-2, the full variable domain is KAGVTQTPRYLIKTRGQQVTLSCSPISGHRSVSWYQQTPGQGLQFLFEYFSETQRNKGNFPGRFSGRQFSNSRSEMNVSTLELGDSALYLCASSLDRGAGYTFGSGTRLTVV.

The chain has TRBV7-6 and TRBJ2-7; 7 bases align to TRBD2. V shed 1 base, J shed 3 bases, and the junction held 12 bases outside the gene matches. There are 17 residues in the CDR3. Looked up from germline, CDR1 is SGHVS and CDR2 is FNYEAQ. CDR3: CASSLGSSGTTIYEQYF. The CDR3 bases are TGTGCCAGCAGCTTAGGGTCATCAGGGACTACGATCTACGAGCAGTACTTC.

This clone was recorded only once. V is TRBV2 and J is TRBJ1-6; D possibly corresponds to TRBD1 (5 bases). Trimming removed 7 bases from V and 7 bases from J, with 14 bases in between. Germline lookup yields CDR1 SNHLY and CDR2 FYNNEI. The CDR3 runs 14 residues. CDR3 coding DNA: TGTGCCAGCAAATGGAGGGGTGGGAATTCACCCCTCCACTTT. Protein product: CASKWRGGNSPLHF.